The rows below give T cell receptor beta chains drawn from one sample of a study of blood T cell repertoires in COVID-19. Assay: immunoSEQ multiplex PCR; the TCRdb copy retains only in-frame clones and omits some. The repertoire has approximately 100,000 clones, 91% of them found once; the top ten carry under 6.5%. The sample taken for sequencing was peripheral blood. Receptors were obtained from a human donor in a cohort sampled during active COVID-19. Both conserved end residues are part of each CDR3. Each record gives: V gene, D gene, clone size, J gene, CDR3 protein, CDR3 DNA. D genes are given only for firm matches. Part of the rows lack a size; the others show once, few, many or a class for expanded clones.

TRBV11-2	-	-	TRBJ2-3	CASSLTDTQYF	TGTGCCAGCAGCCTCACAGATACGCAGTATTTT
TRBV7-2	TRBD1	-	TRBJ2-7	CASSLEARQGDIPFYEQYF	TGTGCCAGCAGCTTAGAGGCTCGTCAGGGGGACATCCCCTTCTACGAGCAGTACTTC
TRBV7-9	TRBD1	once	TRBJ1-2	CASSSDRTGGGYTF	TGTGCCAGCAGCTCCGACCGGACAGGGGGAGGCTACACCTTC
TRBV2	-	-	TRBJ2-7	CASTGDSYEQYF	TGTGCCAGCACAGGGGATTCCTACGAGCAGTACTTC
TRBV6-2/TRBV6-3	TRBD1	-	TRBJ1-1	CASSDRALNTEAFF	TGTGCCAGCAGTGACAGGGCCCTGAACACTGAAGCTTTCTTT
TRBV19	-	-	TRBJ2-1	CASSIATYNEQFF	TGTGCCAGTAGTATTGCTACCTACAATGAGCAGTTCTTC
TRBV30	TRBD1	-	TRBJ2-5	CAWSERQGGETQYF	TGTGCCTGGAGTGAACGACAGGGTGGGGAGACCCAGTACTTC
TRBV5-1	TRBD1	-	TRBJ1-1	CASSWQGVTEAFF	TGCGCCAGCAGCTGGCAGGGGGTCACTGAAGCTTTCTTT
TRBV4-3	TRBD2	-	TRBJ2-5	CASSQAAGGARETQYF	TGCGCCAGCAGCCAAGCGGCCGGGGGGGCTAGGGAGACCCAGTACTTC
TRBV27	TRBD2	-	TRBJ2-3	CASQGLGFSTDTQYF	TGTGCCAGCCAGGGACTAGGGTTTAGCACAGATACGCAGTATTTT
TRBV24-1	TRBD1	-	TRBJ2-2	CATSDRTGQTGELFF	TGTGCCACCAGTGATAGGACAGGTCAAACCGGGGAGCTGTTTTTT
TRBV9	-	-	TRBJ2-3	CASSVTRLSTDTQYF	TGTGCCAGCAGCGTTACGCGACTAAGCACAGATACGCAGTATTTT
TRBV7-9	-	-	TRBJ2-3	CASSSKTGRSTDTQYF	TGTGCCAGCAGCTCGAAGACAGGGAGGAGCACAGATACGCAGTATTTT
TRBV28	-	-	TRBJ1-1	CASSTLTGMNTEAFF	TGTGCCAGCAGTACCCTAACGGGGATGAACACTGAAGCTTTCTTT
TRBV9	-	-	TRBJ2-5	CASSVEGTPSQETQYF	TGTGCCAGCAGCGTAGAGGGGACACCGTCCCAAGAGACCCAGTACTTC
TRBV24-1	-	-	TRBJ2-1	CATSAITGGDYNEQFF	TGTGCCACCAGTGCGATTACGGGCGGGGACTACAATGAGCAGTTCTTC
TRBV5-4	TRBD2	-	TRBJ2-3	CASRPGLAGRQDTQYF	TGTGCCAGCAGGCCGGGACTAGCGGGACGACAGGATACGCAGTATTTT
TRBV4-3	TRBD1	-	TRBJ2-7	CASSHQGVKYF	TGCGCCAGCAGCCACCAGGGGGTTAAGTACTTC
TRBV9	TRBD1	-	TRBJ2-2	CASSGKTGRNTGELFF	TGTGCCAGCAGCGGGAAGACAGGGCGGAACACCGGGGAGCTGTTTTTT
TRBV11-2	-	-	TRBJ2-3	CASSLVYTDTQYF	TGTGCCAGCAGCTTAGTGTATACAGATACGCAGTATTTT
TRBV19	-	-	TRBJ1-3	CASSEGSGNTIYF	TGTGCCAGTTCGGAGGGGTCTGGAAACACCATATATTTT
TRBV13	-	-	TRBJ2-7	CASSLLTEKSTYYEQYF	TGTGCCAGCAGCTTACTAACAGAGAAATCAACGTACTACGAGCAGTACTTC
TRBV27	TRBD1	-	TRBJ2-7	CASSLGGLLNEQYF	TGTGCCAGCAGTCTAGGGGGCCTTTTGAACGAGCAGTACTTC
TRBV3-1/TRBV3-2	TRBD2	-	TRBJ2-5	CASSQLAGGTPETQYF	TGTGCCAGCAGCCAGCTAGCGGGGGGAACCCCAGAGACCCAGTACTTC
TRBV18	-	-	TRBJ2-1	CASSRYRDIYNEQFF	TGTGCCAGCTCACGCTACCGGGACATTTACAATGAGCAGTTCTTC